These 26 T cell receptor beta chains share one sample of origin, sequenced in a study of cytomegalovirus exposure and HLA in healthy donors. The PCR employed 60 Vbeta primers together with 13 Jbeta primers. TCRdb's table, derived via immunoSEQ multiplex PCR, lists solely in-frame clones and lacks some. The data show 110,000 to 150,000 clones, approximately 84% seen once. The specimen was PBMCs. These receptor sequences come from a middle-aged woman in good health and CMV-seronegative.

This clone was counted once. The chain recombines TRBV6-1 with TRBJ2-7; 7 nucleotides agree with TRBD2. Germline V lookup: CDR1 MNHNS, CDR2 SASEGT. V dropped 7 bases and J dropped 3; count of bases not matched to a gene: 12. The CDR3 has 15 residues. CDR3 loop: CASNDPGLGRYEQYF. For the CDR3, the DNA is TGTGCCAGCAACGATCCCGGACTAGGTCGCTACGAGCAGTACTTC.

This clone was found a few times. V is TRBV18 and J is TRBJ2-5; D is perhaps TRBD1 (5 bases). V lost 0 bases and J 4 bases, leaving 9 bases between the germline ends. Germline V CDR1 and CDR2: KGHSH, LQKENI. This CDR3 contains 14 residues. The CDR3 loop is CASSPPSRVETQYF. In DNA, the CDR3 is TGTGCCAGCTCACCACCGAGCAGGGTAGAGACCCAGTACTTC.

The DNA of the CDR3 is TGTGCCAGCAGTTACAGGGAGGGAAACACCATATATTTT. As protein: CASSYREGNTIYF. V usage is TRBV6-5 and J usage is TRBJ1-3; D is unresolved. V was pared by 2 bases and J by 4 bases, with 6 bases between. CDR1 MNHEY and CDR2 SVGAGI come from the germline V gene. The CDR3 is made up of 13 amino acids.

The chain couples TRBV28 to TRBJ1-1; D unresolved. CDR3 length: 15 amino acids. The V gene's germline CDR1 is MDHEN and CDR2 SYDVKM. Trimming took 4 bases from V and 2 from J, leaving 14 bases between them. The CDR3 DNA sequence: TGTGCCAGCAGTTACGCCGGGGAGACCAACACTGAAGCTTTCTTT. It yields the protein CASSYAGETNTEAFF.

The gene calls are TRBV7-6 and TRBJ2-5; D uncertain. The CDR3 consists of 14 residues. CDR1 is SGHVS and CDR2 is FNYEAQ in the germline V gene. V was shortened by 5 bases and J by 2 bases, with 12 bases between the two germline ends. The CDR3 here is CASSARSFQETQYF. The CDR3 nucleotides are TGTGCCAGCAGCGCGCGATCGTTTCAAGAGACCCAGTACTTC.

CDR3 protein: CASSPDISYEQYF. The CDR3 DNA reads as TGTGCCAGCTCACCGGACATCTCCTACGAGCAGTACTTC. The rearrangement uses TRBV18 and TRBJ2-7, with D possibly being TRBD1 (5 bases). From germline, CDR1 is KGHSH and CDR2 LQKENI. The germline V and J ends were trimmed by 3 bases and 0 bases, with 6 bases remaining between them. The length of the CDR3 is 13 residues.

The V and J genes are TRBV7-9 and TRBJ2-2, with TRBD2 matching over 13 bases. V shed 1 base, J shed 5 bases, and the junction held 1 base outside the gene matches. CDR3 size: 16 residues. Germline V gene lookup returns CDR1 SEHNR and CDR2 FQNEAQ (reference sequence). DNA of the CDR3: TGTGCCAGCAGCTTAGAGACTAGCGGGAGGACCGGGGAGCTGTTTTTT. Its protein product is CASSLETSGRTGELFF.

This clone was seen repeatedly, ten times or more. This same CDR3 is encoded by further DNA sequences in the sample. The rearrangement joins TRBV5-4 to TRBJ2-7; weak D call: TRBD2 (6 bases). V lost 4 bases and J lost 0, with 11 bases in between. Germline-derived CDR1 and CDR2 are SGHNT and YYREEE (reference sequence). This CDR3 region has 14 residues. The CDR3 sequence: CASSRQGGSYEQYF. Here the CDR3 DNA reads TGTGCCAGCAGCCGGCAGGGAGGCTCCTACGAGCAGTACTTC.

The chain has TRBV28 and TRBJ2-5; D is possibly TRBD1 (7 bases). The V gene's germline CDR1 is MDHEN and CDR2 SYDVKM. The CDR3 has 15 residues. V was clipped by 6 bases and J by 0 bases, with 14 bases between them. CDR3 in amino acids: CASSHRGLYQETQYF. CDR3 DNA: TGTGCCAGCAGCCACAGGGGACTCTACCAAGAGACCCAGTACTTC.

This chain joins TRBV28 and TRBJ2-5; D may be TRBD2 (5 bases). With 4 bases removed from V and 3 bases from J, the gap between germline ends came to 15 bases. Germline V gene sequence: CDR1 MDHEN, CDR2 SYDVKM. The CDR3 spans 15 residues. The CDR3 region is CASSSNSVTKETQYF. Here the CDR3 DNA reads TGTGCCAGCAGTTCCAATAGCGTGACAAAAGAGACCCAGTACTTC.

The genes are TRBV7-9 and TRBJ2-1; possibly TRBD2 for D (6 bases). The CDR3 covers 13 residues. V was shortened by 5 bases and J by 8 bases, with 13 bases between the two germline ends. Germline loops: CDR1 SEHNR, CDR2 FQNEAQ (reference sequence). CDR3: CASSPRDSHEQFF. The CDR3 coding sequence is TGTGCCAGCAGCCCCCGGGACTCCCATGAGCAGTTCTTC.

The chain carries TRBV7-6 and TRBJ2-3; TRBD1 matches at 12 bases. From germline, CDR1 is SGHVS and CDR2 FNYEAQ. CDR3 length: 15 amino acids. Losses at the gene ends were 5 bases for V and 4 bases for J; bases not matched to a gene: 4. The CDR3 loop reads CASSAGTGGSDTQYF. For the CDR3, the DNA is TGTGCCAGCAGCGCCGGGACAGGGGGCTCAGATACGCAGTATTTT.

The chain uses TRBV9 and TRBJ2-5; a weak D match, TRBD2 (5 bases). Deletions cut 3 bases from V and 5 bases from J, with 17 bases between. Germline values: CDR1 SGDLS, CDR2 YYNGEE. CDR3 length: 15 amino acids. CDR3 sequence reads: CASSEAPGTSETQYF. The CDR3 DNA sequence: TGTGCCAGCAGCGAGGCCCCAGGTACTAGTGAGACCCAGTACTTC.

The chain employs TRBV5-1 and TRBJ2-1, with D possibly matching TRBD2 (6 bases). Per germline, CDR1 SGHRS and CDR2 YFSETQ. The V end was cut by 6 bases, the J end by 5 bases, with 21 bases between. This CDR3 comprises 16 residues. CDR3 amino acids: CASTPRETRGHNEQFF. The CDR3 DNA reads as TGCGCCAGCACTCCCCGAGAGACTAGAGGTCACAATGAGCAGTTCTTC.

This clone appeared once. The gene calls are TRBV29-1 and TRBJ2-5; 13 nucleotides agree with TRBD2. Per germline, CDR1 SQVTM and CDR2 ANQGSEA. The V and J ends lost 6 bases and 7 bases, in that order; junction bases with no gene match: 5. CDR3 length: 13 amino acids. CDR3 DNA: TGCAGCGTGGGACTAGCGGGAACGGGGACCCAGTACTTC. Translating it yields CSVGLAGTGTQYF.

This sequence joins TRBV25-1 and TRBJ2-7; weak D call: TRBD2 (6 bases). The V and J ends lost 4 bases and 4 bases respectively, with 11 bases between them. The CDR3 is 13 residues long. CDR1 and CDR2 (germline): MGHDK, SYGVNS. This CDR3 reads CASSVGGGYEQYF. The CDR3 nucleotides are TGTGCCAGCAGTGTTGGTGGGGGGTACGAGCAGTACTTC.

CDR3 nucleotide sequence: TGTGCCAGCAGTGATCGTAGCGGGGGGTCCCGTCAGTACTTC. Translation gives CASSDRSGGSRQYF. The chain carries TRBV2 and TRBJ2-4; 10 bases map to TRBD2. Trimming at V came to 3 bases and at J to 12 bases, leaving 8 bases not matched to a gene. This CDR3 comprises 14 residues. Germline CDR1 is SNHLY and CDR2 is FYNNEI.

The genes are TRBV4-1 and TRBJ2-7, with no clear D. The CDR3 sequence is 14 residues long. V was pared by 0 bases and J by 3 bases, with 9 bases between. In germline, CDR1 is MGHRA, CDR2 YSYEKL. For the CDR3, the DNA is TGCGCCAGCAGCCAAGACAGAACCCACTACGAGCAGTACTTC. It encodes CASSQDRTHYEQYF.

This rearrangement joins TRBV28 to TRBJ2-3; 11 bases fit TRBD2. With V trimmed by 2 bases and J by 1 base, 8 bases remained unmatched. This CDR3 region has 18 residues. Per the germline V gene, CDR1 is MDHEN and CDR2 is SYDVKM. CDR3 nucleotides: TGTGCCAGCAGTTTACACTTAGCGGGAGGGCCTGGCACAGATACGCAGTATTTT. This codes for CASSLHLAGGPGTDTQYF. Combining the CDR3 with reference TRBV28 and TRBJ2-3 gives the whole variable domain DVKVTQSSRYLVKRTGEKVFLECVQDMDHENMFWYRQDPGLGLRLIYFSYDVKMKEKGDIPEGYSVSREKKERFSLILESASTNQTSMYLCASSLHLAGGPGTDTQYFGPGTRLTVL.

This clone was seen a handful of times. The V call is TRBV5-4, the J call TRBJ2-3; TRBD2 matches 12 bases. With V trimmed by 0 bases and J by 5 bases, 10 bases remained unmatched. The CDR3 runs to 18 residues. Germline CDR1 is SGHNT and CDR2 is YYREEE (reference sequence). CDR3 amino acids: CASSLGLAGEELLDTQYF. CDR3 nucleotide sequence: TGTGCCAGCAGCTTGGGACTAGCGGGAGAGGAGCTTTTAGATACGCAGTATTTT. Full variable domain (rest looked up from reference TRBV5-4 and TRBJ2-3): ETGVTQSPTHLIKTRGQQVTLRCSSQSGHNTVSWYQQALGQGPQFIFQYYREEENGRGNFPPRFSGLQFPNYSSELNVNALELDDSALYLCASSLGLAGEELLDTQYFGPGTRLTVL.

The chain couples TRBV9 to TRBJ2-5; D is undetermined. V was trimmed by 0 bases and J by 2 bases, leaving 11 bases between them. Looked up from germline, CDR1 is SGDLS and CDR2 is YYNGEE. There are 15 residues in the CDR3. The DNA for the CDR3 is TGTGCCAGCAGCGTAGAAGCGATAAGTCAAGAGACCCAGTACTTC. It specifies CASSVEAISQETQYF.

The count of this clone is one. CDR3 sequence: CASSFNSYEQYF. The CDR3 nucleotides are TGTGCCAGCAGTTTCAACTCCTACGAGCAGTACTTC. The chain employs TRBV27 and TRBJ2-7; D is undetermined. V was clipped by 3 bases and J by 0 bases, with 3 bases between them. This CDR3 has 12 amino acids. Germline assignment: CDR1 MNHEY and CDR2 SMNVEV (reference sequence).

The chain employs TRBV5-5 and TRBJ1-5, with 9 bases lining up with TRBD1. This CDR3 is built from 14 residues. Germline assignment: CDR1 SGHKS and CDR2 YYEKEE (reference sequence). V lost 8 bases to trimming and J lost 4 bases; unmatched junction nucleotides: 7. Written as DNA, the CDR3 is TGTGCCAGTGCCGGGACAGGGACGAATCAGCCCCAGCATTTT. Protein: CASAGTGTNQPQHF.

A single count supports this clone. The chain combines TRBV5-1 with TRBJ1-2; 9 bases align to TRBD1. From germline, CDR1 is SGHRS and CDR2 YFSETQ. V lost 2 bases to trimming and J lost 6 bases; unmatched junction nucleotides: 8. There are 15 residues in the CDR3. CDR3 in amino acids: CASSLEQGAQNGYTF. The CDR3, as DNA: TGCGCCAGCAGCTTAGAACAGGGGGCGCAGAATGGCTACACCTTC.

This clone has only one observation. V usage is TRBV27 and J usage is TRBJ1-1; tentative D call: TRBD1 (5 bases). Germline V CDR1 and CDR2: MNHEY, SMNVEV (reference sequence). The CDR3 loop spans 13 amino acids. Trimming pared 2 bases from V and 11 bases from J, leaving 15 bases between. The DNA for the CDR3 is TGTGCCAGCAGTTTAATTCAGGGTTTGTACGCTTTCTTT. This encodes CASSLIQGLYAFF.

The V call is TRBV7-2, the J call TRBJ1-2, with TRBD1 matching 8 bases. CDR1 and CDR2 from the germline V gene are SGHTA and FQGNSA. The CDR3 has 13 amino acids. The V and J ends lost 5 bases and 6 bases, in that order; junction bases with no gene match: 5. The CDR3: CASSGTGGDGYTF. CDR3 in DNA: TGTGCCAGCAGCGGCACAGGGGGAGATGGCTACACCTTC.